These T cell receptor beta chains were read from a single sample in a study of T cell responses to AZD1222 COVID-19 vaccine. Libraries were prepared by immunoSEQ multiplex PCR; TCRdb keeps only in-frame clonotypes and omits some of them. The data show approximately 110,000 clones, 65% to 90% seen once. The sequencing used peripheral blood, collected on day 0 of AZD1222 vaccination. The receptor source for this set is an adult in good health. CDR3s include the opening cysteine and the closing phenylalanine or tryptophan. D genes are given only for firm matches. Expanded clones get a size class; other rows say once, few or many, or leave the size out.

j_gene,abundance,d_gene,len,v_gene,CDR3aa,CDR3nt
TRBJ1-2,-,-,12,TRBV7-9,CASSLQGGGYTF,TGTGCCAGCAGCCTTCAAGGTGGTGGCTACACCTTC
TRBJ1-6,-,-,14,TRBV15,CATVLRGGGSPLHF,TGTGCCACCGTATTGAGGGGTGGGGGTTCACCCCTCCACTTT
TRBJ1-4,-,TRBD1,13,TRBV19,CAGDRELGEKLFF,TGTGCCGGTGACAGGGAATTGGGCGAAAAACTGTTTTTT
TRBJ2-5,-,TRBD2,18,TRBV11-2,CASSLDLASGGSRETQYF,TGTGCCAGCAGCTTAGATCTCGCTAGCGGGGGGTCCAGGGAGACCCAGTACTTC
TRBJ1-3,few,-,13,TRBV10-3,CAITGAGRNTIYF,TGTGCCATCACAGGGGCCGGGAGAAACACCATATATTTT
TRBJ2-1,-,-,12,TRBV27,CASSLWGGVQFF,TGTGCCAGCAGTTTATGGGGGGGCGTTCAGTTCTTC
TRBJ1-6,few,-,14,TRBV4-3,CASSQEAGLKGLHF,TGCGCCAGCAGCCAAGAGGCAGGGCTAAAAGGACTCCACTTT
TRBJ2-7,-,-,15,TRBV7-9,CASSLDPSHKYEQYF,TGTGCCAGCAGCTTAGACCCCTCGCACAAATACGAGCAGTACTTC
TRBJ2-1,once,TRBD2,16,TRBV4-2,CASSRATSGSYNEQFF,TGTGCCAGCAGCCGGGCGACCAGCGGGAGCTACAATGAGCAGTTCTTC
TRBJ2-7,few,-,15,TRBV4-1,CASSQEERRAYEQYF,TGCGCCAGCAGCCAAGAGGAGCGGAGGGCCTACGAGCAGTACTTC
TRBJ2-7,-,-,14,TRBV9,CASSPRQPSYEQYF,TGTGCCAGCAGCCCGCGACAGCCTTCCTACGAGCAGTACTTC
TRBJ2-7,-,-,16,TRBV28,CASSLLLGTQSYEQYF,TGTGCCAGCAGTTTATTACTGGGGACCCAGTCCTACGAGCAGTACTTC
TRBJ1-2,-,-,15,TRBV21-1,CASSKDRTTNYGYTF,TGTGCCAGCAGCAAGGACAGGACAACTAACTATGGCTACACCTTC
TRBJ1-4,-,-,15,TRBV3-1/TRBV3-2,CASSQGQGLGEKLFF,TGTGCCAGCAGCCAAGGTCAGGGCTTGGGGGAAAAACTGTTTTTT
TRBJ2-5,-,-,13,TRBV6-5,CASSARGRETQYF,TGTGCCAGCAGCGCCAGGGGGAGGGAGACCCAGTACTTC
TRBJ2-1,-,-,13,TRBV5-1,CASSLVERSEQFF,TGCGCCAGCAGCTTGGTTGAGCGAAGTGAGCAGTTCTTC
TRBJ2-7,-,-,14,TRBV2,CASSRRANPYEQYF,TGTGCCAGCAGTCGGAGGGCAAATCCCTACGAGCAGTACTTC
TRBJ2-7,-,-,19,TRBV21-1,CASSKGWGPEDRGSYEQYF,TGTGCCAGCAGCAAAGGTTGGGGGCCGGAGGACAGGGGGTCCTACGAGCAGTACTTC
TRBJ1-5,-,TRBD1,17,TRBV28,CASRPLGQGAFGQPQHF,TGTGCCAGCAGGCCTCTGGGACAGGGGGCATTCGGTCAGCCCCAGCATTTT
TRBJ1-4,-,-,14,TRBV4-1,CASSQQGYNEKLFF,TGCGCCAGCAGCCAACAGGGCTATAATGAAAAACTGTTTTTT
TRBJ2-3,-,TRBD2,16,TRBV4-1,CASSRGAGGPGDTQYF,TGCGCCAGCAGCCGAGGAGCGGGAGGGCCAGGAGATACGCAGTATTTT
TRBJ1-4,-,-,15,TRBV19,CASSIGRMFNEKLFF,TGTGCCAGTAGTATAGGCCGGATGTTTAATGAAAAACTGTTTTTT
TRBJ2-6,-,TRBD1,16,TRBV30,CAWRKQGAAGANVLTF,TGTGCCTGGAGGAAACAGGGGGCGGCCGGGGCCAACGTCCTGACTTTC
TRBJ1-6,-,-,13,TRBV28,CASRQGINSPLHF,TGTGCCAGCAGGCAGGGGATCAATTCACCCCTCCACTTT
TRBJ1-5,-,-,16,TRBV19,CASRTRGMNSNQPQHF,TGTGCCAGTAGGACCAGAGGGATGAATAGCAATCAGCCCCAGCATTTT
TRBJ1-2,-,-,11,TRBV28,CASRTTDGYTF,TGTGCCAGCAGGACAACCGATGGCTACACCTTC
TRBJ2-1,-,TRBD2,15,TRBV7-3,CASSLTITSGNEQFF,TGTGCCAGCAGCTTAACGATAACTAGCGGGAATGAGCAGTTCTTC
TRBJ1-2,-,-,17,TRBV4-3,CASSQDPPLGGNYGYTF,TGCGCCAGCAGCCAAGATCCCCCCTTAGGAGGGAACTATGGCTACACCTTC
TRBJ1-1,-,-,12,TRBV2,CASGVSYTEAFF,TGTGCCAGCGGGGTGAGCTACACTGAAGCTTTCTTT
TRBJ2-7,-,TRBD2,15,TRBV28,CASRLVSGRFYEQYF,TGTGCCAGCAGGTTAGTTAGCGGGAGGTTCTACGAGCAGTACTTC
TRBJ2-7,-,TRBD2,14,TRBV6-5,CASIKLAGSYEQYF,TGTGCCAGCATTAAACTAGCGGGATCATACGAGCAGTACTTC
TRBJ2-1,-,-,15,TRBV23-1,CASSQSGDGYNEQFF,TGCGCCAGCAGTCAATCGGGAGACGGATACAATGAGCAGTTCTTC
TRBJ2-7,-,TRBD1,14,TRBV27,CASSSGTVSYEQYF,TGTGCCAGCAGTTCCGGGACAGTCTCCTACGAGCAGTACTTC
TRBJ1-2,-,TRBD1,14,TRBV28,CASRGGQGANGYTF,TGTGCCAGCAGAGGTGGACAGGGGGCAAATGGCTACACCTTC
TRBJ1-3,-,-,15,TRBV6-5,CASSYTGRGGNTIYF,TGTGCCAGCAGTTACACCGGCAGGGGAGGAAACACCATATATTTT
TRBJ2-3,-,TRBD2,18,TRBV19,CASSMTSGGTLTTDTQYF,TGTGCCAGTAGTATGACTAGCGGGGGGACCCTCACCACAGATACGCAGTATTTT